Each of the 3 T cell receptor beta chains below was sequenced from the same sample in a study of OX40 agonist ivuxolimab in advanced cancers. Clones were read by immunoSEQ multiplex PCR, and TCRdb kept only the in-frame ones, dropping some. The sample holds around 61,000 clones, more than 75% seen once. Sequencing was performed on CD4+ or CD8+ T cells sorted from blood, taken in a trial of the OX40 agonist ivuxolimab. The receptors derive from an adult with an advanced solid tumor such as melanoma, head and neck, liver or kidney cancer.

This chain uses TRBV10-3 with TRBJ1-1; no clear D. The length of the CDR3 is 13 residues. The V gene's germline CDR1 is ENHRY and CDR2 SYGVKD. The V end lost 6 bases, the J end lost 2 bases, and 10 bases lay between the germline ends. The CDR3 reads CAISRGGNTEAFF. The CDR3 region has the DNA TGTGCCATCAGCCGGGGAGGAAACACTGAAGCTTTCTTT.

The chain links TRBV6-6 to TRBJ1-1; no clear D gene. This CDR3 spans 14 amino acids. The germline V and J ends were trimmed by 6 bases and 5 bases, with 16 bases remaining between them. Per germline, CDR1 MNHNY and CDR2 SVGAGI (reference sequence). Here the CDR3 reads CASSRPESYTEAFF. The DNA of the CDR3 is TGTGCCAGCAGCCGTCCGGAGAGCTATACTGAAGCTTTCTTT.

This chain links TRBV5-1 with TRBJ2-7; D ambiguous. Germline CDR1 is SGHRS and CDR2 is YFSETQ. Trimming cost V 0 bases and J 3 bases, with 10 bases left between them. The CDR3 is 14 amino acids. As DNA, the CDR3 is TGCGCCAGCAGCTTGGACAGCACCGACTACGAGCAGTACTTC. Protein: CASSLDSTDYEQYF.